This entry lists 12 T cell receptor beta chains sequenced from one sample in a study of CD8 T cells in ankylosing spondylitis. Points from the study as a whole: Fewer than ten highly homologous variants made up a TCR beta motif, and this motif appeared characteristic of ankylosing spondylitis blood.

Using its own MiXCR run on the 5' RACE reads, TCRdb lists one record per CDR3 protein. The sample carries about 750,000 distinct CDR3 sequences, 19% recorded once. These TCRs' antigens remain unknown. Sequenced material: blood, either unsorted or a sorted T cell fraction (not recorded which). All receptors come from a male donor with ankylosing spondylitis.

The CDR3 nucleotides are TGTGCCAGCAGCGCAGGGACAGGGGGCATATTGGTCCAAGAGACCCAGTACTTC. This translates into CASSAGTGGILVQETQYF. V is TRBV9 and J is TRBJ2-5; 12 bases line up with TRBD1. The CDR3 totals 18 residues. J gave up 1 base and V 3 bases, and 10 bases lay outside the gene matches. From germline, CDR1 is SGDLS and CDR2 YYNGEE.

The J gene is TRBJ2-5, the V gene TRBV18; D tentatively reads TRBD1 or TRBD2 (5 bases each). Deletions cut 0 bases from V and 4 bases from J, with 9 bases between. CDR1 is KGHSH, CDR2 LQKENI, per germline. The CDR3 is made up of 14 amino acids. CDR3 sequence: CASSPPGESETQYF. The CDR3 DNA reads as TGTGCCAGCTCACCACCGGGGGAATCAGAGACCCAGTACTTC.

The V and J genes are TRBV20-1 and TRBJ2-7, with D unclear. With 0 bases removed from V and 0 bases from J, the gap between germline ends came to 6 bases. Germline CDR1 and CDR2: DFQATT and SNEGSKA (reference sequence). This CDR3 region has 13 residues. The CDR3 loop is CSAREPYSYEQYF. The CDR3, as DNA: TGCAGTGCTAGAGAGCCATACTCCTACGAGCAGTACTTC.

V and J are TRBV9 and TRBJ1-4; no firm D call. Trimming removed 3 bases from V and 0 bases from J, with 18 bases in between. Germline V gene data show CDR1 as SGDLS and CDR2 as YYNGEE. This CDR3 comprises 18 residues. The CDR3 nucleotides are TGTGCCAGCAGCGGACCGGGCCCCCACTCTGCAACTAATGAAAAACTGTTTTTT. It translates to CASSGPGPHSATNEKLFF. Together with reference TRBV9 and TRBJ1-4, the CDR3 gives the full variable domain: DSGVTQTPKHLITATGQRVTLRCSPRSGDLSVYWYQQSLDQGLQFLIQYYNGEERAKGNILERFSAQQFPDLHSELNLSSLELGDSALYFCASSGPGPHSATNEKLFFGSGTQLSVL.

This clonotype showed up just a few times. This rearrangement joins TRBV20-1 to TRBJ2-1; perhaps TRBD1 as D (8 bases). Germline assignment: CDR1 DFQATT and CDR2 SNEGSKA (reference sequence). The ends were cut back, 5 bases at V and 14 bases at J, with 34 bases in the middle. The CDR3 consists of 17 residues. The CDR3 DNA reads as TGCAGTGCTCGCCTCCTTAGGCCAGGGGGCCCTGGGGCGGGGGAGTTCTTC. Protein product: CSARLLRPGGPGAGEFF.

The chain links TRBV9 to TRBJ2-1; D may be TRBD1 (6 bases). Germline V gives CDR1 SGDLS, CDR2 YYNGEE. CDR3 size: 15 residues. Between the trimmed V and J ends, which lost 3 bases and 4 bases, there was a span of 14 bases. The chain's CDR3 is CASSETTGTYNEQFF. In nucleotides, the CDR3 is TGTGCCAGCAGCGAAACGACAGGAACTTACAATGAGCAGTTCTTC. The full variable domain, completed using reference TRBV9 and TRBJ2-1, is DSGVTQTPKHLITATGQRVTLRCSPRSGDLSVYWYQQSLDQGLQFLIQYYNGEERAKGNILERFSAQQFPDLHSELNLSSLELGDSALYFCASSETTGTYNEQFFGPGTRLTVL.

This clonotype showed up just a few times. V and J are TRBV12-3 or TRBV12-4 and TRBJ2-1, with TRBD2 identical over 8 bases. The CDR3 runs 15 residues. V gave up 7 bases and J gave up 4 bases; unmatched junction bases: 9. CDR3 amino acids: CASTLTSGSYNEQFF. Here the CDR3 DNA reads TGTGCCAGCACTCTCACTAGCGGCTCTTACAATGAGCAGTTCTTC.

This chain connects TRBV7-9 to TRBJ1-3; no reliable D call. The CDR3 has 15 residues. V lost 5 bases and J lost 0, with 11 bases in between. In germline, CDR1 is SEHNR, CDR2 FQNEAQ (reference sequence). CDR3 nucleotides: TGTGCCAGCAGCCCCGTCGGTATCTCTGGAAACACCATATATTTT. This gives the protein CASSPVGISGNTIYF.

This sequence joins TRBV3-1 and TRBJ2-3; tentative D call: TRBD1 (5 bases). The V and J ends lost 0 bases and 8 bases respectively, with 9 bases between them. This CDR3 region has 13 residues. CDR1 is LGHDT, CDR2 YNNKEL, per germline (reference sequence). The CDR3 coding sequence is TGTGCCAGCAGCCAAGACAGGGAAGGTACGCAGTATTTT. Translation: CASSQDREGTQYF.

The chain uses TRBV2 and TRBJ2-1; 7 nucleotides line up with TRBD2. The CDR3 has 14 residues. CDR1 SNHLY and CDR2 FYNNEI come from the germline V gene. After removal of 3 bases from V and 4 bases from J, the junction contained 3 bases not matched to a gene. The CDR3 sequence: CASSDWGGYNEQFF. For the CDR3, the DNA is TGTGCCAGCAGTGATTGGGGGGGTTACAATGAGCAGTTCTTC.

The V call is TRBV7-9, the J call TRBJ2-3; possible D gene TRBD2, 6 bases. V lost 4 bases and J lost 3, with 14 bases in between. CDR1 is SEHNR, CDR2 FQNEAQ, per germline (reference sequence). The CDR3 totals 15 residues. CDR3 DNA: TGTGCCAGCAGCTGGATGAGCGGGTGGACAGATACGCAGTATTTT. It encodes CASSWMSGWTDTQYF.

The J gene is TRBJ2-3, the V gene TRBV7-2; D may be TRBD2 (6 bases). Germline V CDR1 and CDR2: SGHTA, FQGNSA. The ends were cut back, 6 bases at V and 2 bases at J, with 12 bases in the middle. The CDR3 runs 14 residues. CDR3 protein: CASRTGVTTDTQYF. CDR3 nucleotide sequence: TGTGCCAGCAGGACGGGAGTTACCACAGATACGCAGTATTTT.